The 8 T cell receptor beta chains reported below all come from one sample, sequenced in a study of T cells after yellow fever vaccination. TCRdb reanalysed the 5' RACE reads using MiXCR and keeps one entry per CDR3 protein. Among roughly 500,000 distinct CDR3 sequences, 19% were seen once, and the ten largest hold roughly an eighth. Sample: PBMCs, taken 15 days after the yellow fever booster vaccination. Source of these receptors: a man younger than 40 who received the YFV17D yellow fever vaccine.

This clonotype has only a few counts. The chain couples TRBV27 to TRBJ1-1; D uncertain. Trimming pared 7 bases from V and 4 bases from J, leaving 13 bases between. CDR3 size: 13 residues. Germline CDR1 MNHEY, CDR2 SMNVEV (reference sequence). CDR3 residues: CASTHAAGTEAFF. CDR3 sequence (DNA): TGTGCCAGCACTCACGCGGCGGGCACTGAAGCTTTCTTT.

This clonotype showed up just a few times. The gene calls are TRBV10-3 and TRBJ2-7; D is possibly TRBD2 (6 bases). V gave up 3 bases and J gave up 4 bases, with 16 bases separating them. This CDR3 is built from 15 residues. The germline V gene has CDR1 ENHRY and CDR2 SYGVKD. The CDR3 sequence is CAISDLTEGVYEQYF. The CDR3 region has the DNA TGTGCCATCAGTGACTTGACGGAGGGCGTATACGAGCAGTACTTC.

The chain uses TRBV20-1 and TRBJ2-1; either TRBD1 or TRBD2 may supply D (5 bases each). V lost 4 bases, J lost 8 bases, and 18 bases lay in between. The germline V gene encodes CDR1 DFQATT and CDR2 SNEGSKA (reference sequence). The length of the CDR3 is 14 residues. The CDR3 DNA reads as TGCAGTGCTACCGGGGCGCTGGCTGGGGATGAGCAGTTCTTC. Protein sequence: CSATGALAGDEQFF.

The chain links TRBV5-4 to TRBJ1-4; 9 nucleotides align to TRBD1. The CDR3 runs to 14 residues. Germline CDR1 is SGHNT and CDR2 is YYREEE (reference sequence). With 4 bases clipped from V and 6 bases from J, the junction kept 4 bases outside the gene matches. The CDR3 DNA sequence: TGTGCCAGCAGCACAAGGACAGGGGATGAAAAACTGTTTTTT. Translation gives CASSTRTGDEKLFF.

This chain links TRBV21-1 with TRBJ2-1; the table names TRBD1, a call not compared with the DNA. TRBV21-1 is deemed a pseudogene. This CDR3 contains 12 residues. In nucleotides, the CDR3 is TGTGCCAGCAGTCCTAAGGGGAATGAGCAGTTCTTC. Its protein is CASSPKGNEQFF.

There are a few counts of this clonotype. The chain combines TRBV12-3 or TRBV12-4 with TRBJ2-7; TRBD2 matches 8 bases. Trimming removed 7 bases from V and 5 bases from J; junction bases left unmatched: 4. The CDR3 is 12 residues long. The CDR3 DNA is TGTGCCAGCACAGCGGGAGAGAACGAGCAGTACTTC. Protein sequence: CASTAGENEQYF.

The chain employs TRBV28 and TRBJ2-1; 10 bases are shared with TRBD1. Germline V gene lookup returns CDR1 MDHEN and CDR2 SYDVKM. CDR3 size: 15 residues. J gave up 15 bases and V 7 bases, and 18 bases lay outside the gene matches. CDR3 loop: CASKDTKKTGGAGFF. The CDR3 nucleotides are TGTGCCAGCAAAGATACAAAAAAGACAGGGGGCGCTGGGTTCTTC. Combining the CDR3 with reference TRBV28 and TRBJ2-1 gives the whole variable domain DVKVTQSSRYLVKRTGEKVFLECVQDMDHENMFWYRQDPGLGLRLIYFSYDVKMKEKGDIPEGYSVSREKKERFSLILESASTNQTSMYLCASKDTKKTGGAGFFGPGTRLTVL.

This clonotype was seen more than once but under ten times. The chain combines TRBV7-9 with TRBJ2-5; 9 bases agree with TRBD1. J gave up 2 bases and V 7 bases, and 5 bases lay outside the gene matches. The CDR3 consists of 14 residues. Germline V gene lookup returns CDR1 SEHNR and CDR2 FQNEAQ (reference sequence). This CDR3 reads CASTLGQGQETQYF. The CDR3 DNA is TGTGCCAGCACCCTTGGACAGGGGCAAGAGACCCAGTACTTC.